This passage covers 28 T cell receptor beta chains from one sample sequenced in a study of OX40 agonist ivuxolimab in advanced cancers. Libraries were prepared by immunoSEQ multiplex PCR; TCRdb keeps only in-frame clonotypes and omits some of them. The table lists about 32,000 clones, just over 90% of them singletons. This specimen was CD4+ or CD8+ T cells sorted from blood, taken in a trial of the OX40 agonist ivuxolimab. These receptors were taken from an adult with an advanced solid tumor such as melanoma, head and neck, liver or kidney cancer.

The rearrangement uses TRBV4-3 and TRBJ2-7, with TRBD2 identical over 8 bases. Germline loops: CDR1 LGHNA, CDR2 YSLEER. V trimming: 5 bases; J trimming: 7 bases; junction bases outside the gene matches: 7. The CDR3 is 13 amino acids. CDR3 protein: CASSSGLVREQYF. The CDR3 DNA follows: TGCGCCAGCAGCTCGGGACTAGTAAGGGAGCAGTACTTC.

V is TRBV11-2 and J is TRBJ2-7, with D hard to call. The CDR3 spans 12 residues. V lost 1 base and J 5 bases, leaving 6 bases between the germline ends. Per germline, CDR1 SGHAT and CDR2 FQNNGV. Here the CDR3 DNA reads TGTGCCAGCAGCTTAGTGACGCACGAGCAGTACTTC. This gives the protein CASSLVTHEQYF.

J is TRBJ1-4 and V is TRBV25-1; weak D call: TRBD1 (6 bases). CDR1 is MGHDK, CDR2 SYGVNS, per germline. The CDR3 is 12 residues long. V gave up 7 bases and J gave up 12 bases, with 15 bases separating them. The CDR3 reads CASTYGGEELFF. In DNA, the CDR3 is TGTGCCAGCACCTACGGGGGCGAGGAACTGTTTTTT.

Regarding this clone: Compared with germline, one end of the junction differs, possibly owing to a read error. The rearrangement uses TRBV10-3 and TRBJ2-3; weak D call: TRBD2 (5 bases). Germline CDR1 reads ENHRY; CDR2 reads SYGVKD. The CDR3 is made up of 15 amino acids. The CDR3 sequence: CAITEGRTITDTQYF. CDR3 sequence (DNA): TGTGCCATCACTGAGGGCAGGACCATCACAGATACGCAGTATTTT.

The DNA for the CDR3 is TGTGCCTTATCTTGGCGGAGTGGGCCCGCCTACAATGAGCAGTTCTTC. Translated, it gives CALSWRSGPAYNEQFF. The rearrangement links TRBV30 to TRBJ2-1; no clear D. Germline V lookup: CDR1 GTSNPN, CDR2 SVGIG (reference sequence). V lost 7 bases to trimming and J lost 2 bases, with 21 bases between them. The CDR3 loop spans 16 amino acids.

This chain uses TRBV27 with TRBJ2-3, with TRBD2 matching 9 bases. Germline CDR1 reads MNHEY; CDR2 reads SMNVEV (reference sequence). J was trimmed by 5 bases and V by 7 bases; bases with no gene match: 10. The CDR3 covers 15 residues. CDR3 DNA sequence: TGTGCCAGCACCCCGGTAGCGGGAGATCAAGATACGCAGTATTTT. It translates to CASTPVAGDQDTQYF.

The chain joins TRBV19 to TRBJ2-3, with D perhaps matching TRBD1 (5 bases). V gave up 8 bases and J gave up 4 bases, with 10 bases separating them. Germline lookup yields CDR1 LNHDA and CDR2 SQIVND (reference sequence). The CDR3 spans 12 residues. The CDR3 sequence is CASGQSPDTQYF. CDR3 bases: TGTGCCAGTGGACAATCCCCAGATACGCAGTATTTT.

The chain links TRBV7-3 to TRBJ2-1, with D unclear. The length of the CDR3 is 15 residues. CDR1 and CDR2 (germline): SGHTA, FQGTGA. Trimming took off 2 bases at V and 0 bases at J, with 8 bases between the two ends. In DNA form, the CDR3 reads TGTGCCAGCAGCTTAGTAGGGATCTCCTACAATGAGCAGTTCTTC. Its protein is CASSLVGISYNEQFF.

This chain connects TRBV7-3 to TRBJ2-7; TRBD1 or TRBD2 may be the D gene (6 bases each). The V end was cut by 5 bases, the J end by 3 bases, with 14 bases between. CDR3 length: 14 amino acids. Per germline, CDR1 SGHTA and CDR2 FQGTGA. The CDR3 loop is CASSLLRGVYEQYF. CDR3 DNA sequence: TGTGCCAGCAGCCTGCTAAGGGGGGTCTACGAGCAGTACTTC.

This clone was observed a handful of times. The chain recombines TRBV5-4 with TRBJ2-3; the D gene could be TRBD1 or TRBD2 (5 bases each). CDR1 is SGHNT and CDR2 is YYREEE in the germline V gene (reference sequence). V was trimmed by 4 bases and J by 6 bases, leaving 27 bases between them. This CDR3 spans 18 amino acids. The CDR3 protein is CASSTPSPERQGSDTQYF. As DNA, the CDR3 is TGTGCCAGCAGCACCCCCAGCCCCGAGCGGCAGGGATCGGATACGCAGTATTTT.

As DNA, the CDR3 is TGTGCCAGCAGCTTCGGTGGTCCAACGGGTTACAATGAGCAGTTCTTC. As protein: CASSFGGPTGYNEQFF. The gene calls are TRBV7-2 and TRBJ2-1; D is uncertain. This CDR3 spans 16 amino acids. V lost 3 bases to trimming and J lost 4 bases, with 16 bases between them. CDR1 and CDR2 from the germline V gene are SGHTA and FQGNSA.

The chain joins TRBV6-5 to TRBJ2-1, with 13 bases identical to TRBD2. V shed 2 bases and J 8 bases; nucleotides not matched to a gene: 6. The length of the CDR3 is 16 residues. The germline CDR1 and CDR2 sequences are MNHEY and SVGAGI. CDR3: CASSYAGLAGHYEQFF. CDR3 nucleotide sequence: TGTGCCAGCAGTTACGCGGGACTAGCGGGACATTATGAGCAGTTCTTC.

The chain combines TRBV13 with TRBJ1-1; the D is unclear. CDR3 length: 13 residues. V lost 2 bases and J 0 bases, leaving 4 bases between the germline ends. Germline-derived CDR1 and CDR2 are PRHDT and FYEKMQ (reference sequence). The CDR3 nucleotides are TGTGCCAGCAGCTTAAGCCTGAACACTGAAGCTTTCTTT. Translated: CASSLSLNTEAFF. Full variable domain (missing parts from reference TRBV13 and TRBJ1-1): AAGVIQSPRHLIKEKRETATLKCYPIPRHDTVYWYQQGPGQDPQFLISFYEKMQSDKGSIPDRFSAQQFSDYHSELNMSSLELGDSALYFCASSLSLNTEAFFGQGTRLTVV.

In DNA, the CDR3 is TGTGCCAGCAGCGGGTCAGCCGGGACAGCTAATTGGGATGAGCAGTTCTTC. Translating it yields CASSGSAGTANWDEQFF. The chain recombines TRBV7-9 with TRBJ2-1, with 7 bases that match TRBD1. V lost 5 bases and J lost 8; bases outside the gene matches: 18. The CDR3 spans 17 residues. The germline gives CDR1 SEHNR, CDR2 FQNEAQ (reference sequence).

This clone was seen only once. The chain has TRBV30 and TRBJ2-1, with D unclear. The V end was cut by 3 bases, the J end by 12 bases, with 9 bases between. There are 10 residues in the CDR3. In germline, CDR1 is GTSNPN, CDR2 SVGIG (reference sequence). CDR3 DNA: TGTGCCTGGAGCGGAGCTCGGCAGTTCTTC. Its translation: CAWSGARQFF. The full variable domain, in which reference TRBV30 and TRBJ2-1 provide the parts outside the CDR3, is SQTIHQWPATLVQPVGSPLSLECTVEGTSNPNLYWYRQAAGRGLQLLFYSVGIGQISSEVPQNLSASRPQDRQFILSSKKLLLSDSGFYLCAWSGARQFFGPGTRLTVL.

The J gene is TRBJ1-1, the V gene TRBV5-4; D gene unclear. Germline lookup yields CDR1 SGHNT and CDR2 YYREEE (reference sequence). This CDR3 has 14 residues. The ends were cut back, 0 bases at V and 2 bases at J, with 8 bases in the middle. The CDR3 here is CASSLEWVNTEAFF. CDR3 bases: TGTGCCAGCAGCTTGGAATGGGTTAACACTGAAGCTTTCTTT.

This chain joins TRBV6-4 and TRBJ2-1; 7 nucleotides align to TRBD2. Germline trimming cut 3 bases from V and 7 bases from J; bases unmatched to any gene: 6. The CDR3 is 14 amino acids. Germline CDR1 and CDR2: MRHNA and SNTAGT. The CDR3 is CASSESEGGNEQFF. CDR3 coding DNA: TGTGCCAGCAGTGAATCTGAGGGAGGGAATGAGCAGTTCTTC.

The chain couples TRBV7-9 to TRBJ2-5; a weak D match, TRBD1 (6 bases). Germline CDR1 reads SEHNR; CDR2 reads FQNEAQ (reference sequence). The V gene lost 6 bases and the J gene lost 3 bases, with 17 bases spanning the gap. The CDR3 is 15 residues long. As DNA, the CDR3 is TGTGCCAGCAGTCTCAAGACAGGCCGAGAAGAGACCCAGTACTTC. Translation gives CASSLKTGREETQYF.

The genes are TRBV4-2 and TRBJ2-1, with 8 bases matching TRBD2. V shed 0 bases, J shed 7 bases, and the junction held 11 bases outside the gene matches. The germline V gene encodes CDR1 LGHNA and CDR2 YNFKEQ. The CDR3 contains 17 residues. The CDR3 DNA reads TGTGCCAGCAGCCAAGATAAGTTATCGGGGGGGCCGAATGAGCAGTTCTTC. Encoded protein: CASSQDKLSGGPNEQFF.

The V gene is TRBV2, the J gene TRBJ1-2, with TRBD1 identical over 11 bases. With 1 base clipped from V and 7 bases from J, the junction kept 8 bases outside the gene matches. The CDR3 totals 16 residues. Per the germline V gene, CDR1 is SNHLY and CDR2 is FYNNEI. For the CDR3, the DNA is TGTGCCAGCAGTGAAGGTCCCGGGACAGGGGGAGCTGGCTACACCTTC. The encoded protein is CASSEGPGTGGAGYTF.

The V call is TRBV14, the J call TRBJ2-7, with TRBD1 matching 8 bases. The CDR3 is 16 residues long. With V trimmed by 4 bases and J by 5 bases, 13 bases remained unmatched. Germline lookup yields CDR1 SGHDN and CDR2 FVKESK. CDR3 in amino acids: CASSPGGSGGFHEQYV. CDR3 DNA sequence: TGTGCCAGCAGCCCAGGGGGGTCAGGGGGCTTCCACGAGCAGTACGTC.

This clone was counted only a few times. The chain is built from TRBV19 and TRBJ1-5, with TRBD1 as a possible D gene (6 bases). The CDR3 has 15 residues. Germline V gene data show CDR1 as LNHDA and CDR2 as SQIVND (reference sequence). V shed 3 bases and J shed 4 bases, with 13 bases lying between them. The CDR3 DNA is TGTGCCAGTAGTATGATTTGGGGGCCGAATCAGCCCCAGCATTTT. It encodes CASSMIWGPNQPQHF.

J is TRBJ2-1 and V is TRBV6-9; D call uncertain. Germline CDR1 is MNHGY and CDR2 is SVAAGI. The CDR3 loop spans 14 amino acids. V lost 5 bases to trimming and J lost 4 bases, with 12 bases between them. CDR3 in amino acids: CASSPGSTYNEQFF. CDR3 DNA sequence: TGTGCCAGCAGTCCCGGGTCAACATACAATGAGCAGTTCTTC.

The CDR3 DNA follows: TGTGCCAGCAGCTTCCTGGGGTTAAAGAATGAAAAACTGTTTTTT. Residues: CASSFLGLKNEKLFF. V and J are TRBV7-9 and TRBJ1-4; D remains ambiguous. The CDR3 extends over 15 amino acids. Germline-derived CDR1 and CDR2 are SEHNR and FQNEAQ (reference sequence). V was clipped by 3 bases and J by 5 bases, with 13 bases between them.

J is TRBJ2-3 and V is TRBV7-2; 7 nucleotides agree with TRBD2. Per the germline V gene, CDR1 is SGHTA and CDR2 is FQGNSA. This CDR3 is built from 15 residues. J gave up 6 bases and V 4 bases, and 10 bases lay outside the gene matches. This CDR3 is CASSSISGSWDTQYF. In DNA, the CDR3 is TGTGCCAGCAGCTCCATTAGCGGGTCTTGGGATACGCAGTATTTT.

The genes are TRBV6-5 and TRBJ1-1, with TRBD1 matching 8 bases. CDR3 length: 15 amino acids. Trimming cost V 4 bases and J 1 base; bases outside gene matches: 5. Per germline, CDR1 MNHEY and CDR2 SVGAGI. CDR3 residues: CASSSAGQGNTEAFF. In nucleotides, the CDR3 is TGTGCCAGCAGTTCCGCCGGACAGGGGAACACTGAAGCTTTCTTT.

The chain recombines TRBV14 with TRBJ2-6; D gene uncertain. V was cut by 1 base and J by 0 bases, with 4 bases left in between. CDR3 size: 15 residues. CDR1 and CDR2 from the germline V gene are SGHDN and FVKESK. DNA of the CDR3: TGTGCCAGCAGCCAAGGGCCCTCTGGGGCCAACGTCCTGACTTTC. Translation: CASSQGPSGANVLTF.

The CDR3 reads CASSQDVSSGSFGNTGELFF. The CDR3 DNA reads as TGCGCCAGCAGCCAAGATGTTAGTAGCGGGAGTTTCGGAAACACCGGGGAGCTGTTTTTT. The genes are TRBV4-3 and TRBJ2-2; TRBD2 matches 9 bases. Trimming cost V 0 bases and J 2 bases; bases outside gene matches: 13. Germline V lookup: CDR1 LGHNA, CDR2 YSLEER. The CDR3 has 20 amino acids.